Each of the 20 T cell receptor beta chains below was sequenced from the same sample in a study of blood T cell repertoires in COVID-19. Here immunoSEQ multiplex PCR was the method, and the copy in TCRdb shows in-frame clones only, minus some. This table has under 75,000 clones, about 90% appearing once. Sample: peripheral blood. These receptors all stem from a human donor in a cohort sampled during active COVID-19.

The chain uses TRBV19 and TRBJ2-1; 9 bases align to TRBD2. V was pared by 6 bases and J by 5 bases, with 8 bases of the junction left unmatched. Germline CDR1 reads LNHDA; CDR2 reads SQIVND (reference sequence). This CDR3 has 15 residues. CDR3 in DNA: TGTGCCAGTAGGCCTAGCGGGAACGCTCACAATGAGCAGTTCTTC. Translated, it gives CASRPSGNAHNEQFF. Full variable domain (missing parts from reference TRBV19 and TRBJ2-1): DGGITQSPKYLFRKEGQNVTLSCEQNLNHDAMYWYRQDPGQGLRLIYYSQIVNDFQKGDIAEGYSVSREKKESFPLTVTSAQKNPTAFYLCASRPSGNAHNEQFFGPGTRLTVL.

The CDR3 reads CASSLVKWEGTYEQYF. The DNA for the CDR3 is TGTGCCAGCAGCTTAGTCAAGTGGGAGGGGACTTACGAGCAGTACTTC. The chain links TRBV11-3 to TRBJ2-7; 7 bases are a match to TRBD2. The CDR3 runs to 16 residues. With 1 base clipped from V and 4 bases from J, the junction kept 10 bases outside the gene matches. Germline CDR1 and CDR2: SGHNT and YENEEA.

The chain carries TRBV10-3 and TRBJ2-3; 8 bases map to TRBD2. This CDR3 region has 11 residues. Germline V lookup: CDR1 ENHRY, CDR2 SYGVKD. V gave up 9 bases and J gave up 6 bases; unmatched junction bases: 2. This CDR3 is CAISGGDTQYF. The CDR3 bases are TGTGCCATAAGCGGGGGTGATACGCAGTATTTT.

The rearrangement uses TRBV9 and TRBJ1-4, with 10 nucleotides matching TRBD1. CDR3 length: 15 amino acids. Losses at the gene ends were 5 bases for V and 7 bases for J; bases not matched to a gene: 8. The germline V gene has CDR1 SGDLS and CDR2 YYNGEE. The CDR3 DNA is TGTGCCAGCAGTGTCGGGACAGGGGATTCTGAAAAACTGTTTTTT. This translates into CASSVGTGDSEKLFF.

J is TRBJ2-5 and V is TRBV28, with TRBD1 matching 7 bases. V trimming: 5 bases; J trimming: 5 bases; junction bases outside the gene matches: 5. CDR3 size: 13 residues. Germline-derived CDR1 and CDR2 are MDHEN and SYDVKM. CDR3 protein: CASSPKDRETQYF. DNA of the CDR3: TGTGCCAGCAGTCCCAAGGACAGGGAGACCCAGTACTTC.

The rearrangement uses TRBV12-3 or TRBV12-4 and TRBJ1-1; D remains unclear. The CDR3 is made up of 13 amino acids. Trimming took 3 bases from V and 1 from J, leaving 6 bases between them. The CDR3 nucleotides read TGTGCCAGCAGTTTCCAGGCGAACACTGAAGCTTTCTTT. It is translated as CASSFQANTEAFF.

The gene calls are TRBV6-6 and TRBJ2-2; D is possibly TRBD2 (6 bases). This CDR3 spans 15 amino acids. V was cut by 6 bases and J by 3 bases, with 14 bases left in between. CDR1 is MNHNY and CDR2 is SVGAGI in the germline V gene (reference sequence). The CDR3 region has the DNA TGTGCCAGCAGGAACTCGGGACTTTACACCGGGGAGCTGTTTTTT. Translating gives CASRNSGLYTGELFF.

V and J are TRBV15 and TRBJ1-1, with TRBD1 matching over 11 bases. The V segment lost 5 bases and the J segment 9 bases; nucleotides outside the gene matches: 2. CDR1 is LNHNV, CDR2 YYDKDF, per germline (reference sequence). This CDR3 is built from 12 residues. The DNA of the CDR3 is TGTGCCACCAGCTGGGACAGGGGGAAAGCTTTCTTT. It translates to CATSWDRGKAFF. The full variable domain, its missing parts supplied by reference TRBV15 and TRBJ1-1, is DAMVIQNPRYQVTQFGKPVTLSCSQTLNHNVMYWYQQKSSQAPKLLFHYYDKDFNNEADTPDNFQSRRPNTSFCFLDIRSPGLGDTAMYLCATSWDRGKAFFGQGTRLTVV.

This chain links TRBV7-9 with TRBJ2-2; 10 bases agree with TRBD1. The CDR3 spans 17 residues. With V trimmed by 4 bases and J by 4 bases, 9 bases remained unmatched. Germline loops: CDR1 SEHNR, CDR2 FQNEAQ (reference sequence). The CDR3 here is CASSYFRDRGRTGELFF. The CDR3 DNA follows: TGTGCCAGCAGCTACTTCCGGGACAGGGGACGCACCGGGGAGCTGTTTTTT.

The CDR3 DNA reads as TGTGCCAGCAGTTTCCCCGGGACATCTGGGGCCAACGTCCTGACTTTC. This gives the protein CASSFPGTSGANVLTF. The V call is TRBV28, the J call TRBJ2-6; D is possibly TRBD1 (6 bases). Germline lookup yields CDR1 MDHEN and CDR2 SYDVKM. This CDR3 contains 16 residues. With 3 bases removed from V and 1 base from J, the gap between germline ends came to 10 bases.

The chain combines TRBV19 with TRBJ1-2, with 8 bases identical to TRBD1. CDR1 LNHDA and CDR2 SQIVND come from the germline V gene (reference sequence). Losses at the gene ends were 5 bases for V and 8 bases for J; bases not matched to a gene: 16. This CDR3 has 16 residues. As DNA, the CDR3 is TGTGCCAGTAGTCTGAATGGACAGGGAGGCCGGAGAGGCTACACCTTC. It translates to CASSLNGQGGRRGYTF.

This chain links TRBV9 with TRBJ2-7; 7 nucleotides align to TRBD2. Unmatched junction bases numbered 4, after V lost 3 bases and J lost 1 base. The germline V gene has CDR1 SGDLS and CDR2 YYNGEE. The CDR3 has 14 amino acids. CDR3 in amino acids: CASSAGGRSYEQYF. The CDR3 DNA sequence: TGTGCCAGCAGCGCGGGAGGTAGGTCCTACGAGCAGTACTTC.

J is TRBJ2-3 and V is TRBV7-2; 7 positions match TRBD2. The V and J ends lost 4 bases and 8 bases, in that order; junction bases with no gene match: 3. The germline CDR1 and CDR2 sequences are SGHTA and FQGNSA. CDR3 size: 12 residues. The DNA of the CDR3 is TGTGCCAGCAGCTATGGGGGGGGTACGCAGTATTTT. It encodes CASSYGGGTQYF. Full variable domain (missing parts from reference TRBV7-2 and TRBJ2-3): GAGVSQSPSNKVTEKGKDVELRCDPISGHTALYWYRQSLGQGLEFLIYFQGNSAPDKSGLPSDRFSAERTGGSVSTLTIQRTQQEDSAVYLCASSYGGGTQYFGPGTRLTVL.

The genes are TRBV19 and TRBJ1-3, with 7 positions matching TRBD1. The CDR3 is 11 residues long. Germline V gene data show CDR1 as LNHDA and CDR2 as SQIVND (reference sequence). V was clipped by 3 bases and J by 10 bases; unmatched bases: 0. CDR3 nucleotides: TGTGCCAGTAGTATGGACAGGACCATATATTTT. It codes for CASSMDRTIYF.

The chain has TRBV6-5 and TRBJ1-2; D perhaps matches TRBD1 (6 bases). CDR3 size: 15 residues. Trimming left V 6 bases short and J 4 bases short, with 18 bases between. The germline CDR1 and CDR2 sequences are MNHEY and SVGAGI. CDR3: CASSLQGTGRYGYTF. DNA for the CDR3: TGTGCCAGCAGCCTACAGGGAACGGGTCGCTATGGCTACACCTTC.

This clone has only a few counts. This chain connects TRBV6-2 or TRBV6-3 to TRBJ1-2; D unresolved. The germline gives CDR1 MNHEY, CDR2 SVGEGT. The V gene lost 5 bases and the J gene lost 2 bases, with 12 bases spanning the gap. The CDR3 is made up of 14 amino acids. The CDR3 region has the DNA TGTGCCAGCAGTCCCGGGAGCCTGAACTATGGCTACACCTTC. It is translated as CASSPGSLNYGYTF.

This rearrangement joins TRBV7-2 to TRBJ2-7; no clear D gene. Trimming shortened V by 2 bases and J by 6 bases, and 8 bases separated the two germline ends. The CDR3 is 12 amino acids. Per germline, CDR1 SGHTA and CDR2 FQGNSA. For the CDR3, the DNA is TGTGCCAGCAGCTTAACCCAGCGCGAGCAGTACTTC. It encodes CASSLTQREQYF.

V is TRBV5-6 and J is TRBJ2-7; the D gene is possibly TRBD1 (6 bases). Trimming shortened V by 0 bases and J by 2 bases, and 9 bases separated the two germline ends. The CDR3 sequence is 14 residues long. Germline assignment: CDR1 SGHDT and CDR2 YYEEEE. CDR3 protein: CASSLGDNPYEQYF. The CDR3 region has the DNA TGTGCCAGCAGCTTGGGGGACAATCCCTACGAGCAGTACTTC.

The V call is TRBV28, the J call TRBJ1-6, with D tentatively TRBD1 (6 bases). Per germline, CDR1 MDHEN and CDR2 SYDVKM. This CDR3 is built from 17 residues. V was trimmed by 5 bases and J by 6 bases, leaving 20 bases between them. CDR3 DNA sequence: TGTGCCAGCAGTCAACCCACCAGGGGCCGGAGTAATTCACCCCTCCACTTT. Amino acid sequence: CASSQPTRGRSNSPLHF.

V and J are TRBV18 and TRBJ2-1, with D unresolved. The V and J ends lost 2 bases and 3 bases respectively, with 17 bases between them. This CDR3 has 17 amino acids. Germline assignment: CDR1 KGHSH and CDR2 LQKENI. The CDR3 reads CASSPFSVLTNYNEQFF. For the CDR3, the DNA is TGTGCCAGCTCACCATTCTCCGTCCTAACCAACTACAATGAGCAGTTCTTC.